The 27 T cell receptor beta chains in this list originate from one sample, sequenced in a study of breast tumors, draining lymph nodes, adjacent tissues. TCRdb reprocessed the multiplex PCR reads with MiXCR, giving one entry per CDR3 protein. The table lists over 200,000 distinct CDR3 sequences, approximately 29% of them singletons. Samples came from axillary lymph nodes draining the breast cancer. The source material was axillary lymph node tissue. Receptors originate from a female donor with breast cancer. Some clones in this sample may be carry-over from other donors' samples.

There are many counts of this clonotype. The chain has TRBV11-3 and TRBJ2-3; possible D gene TRBD1, 6 bases. Between the trimmed V and J ends, which lost 4 bases and 2 bases, there was a span of 28 bases. In germline, CDR1 is SGHNT, CDR2 YENEEA. This CDR3 has 20 amino acids. This CDR3 reads CASSSSISPGQPFNTDTQYF. CDR3 DNA sequence: TGTGCCAGCAGCTCCTCCATTTCCCCGGGACAACCTTTCAACACAGATACGCAGTATTTT.

On this clonotype itself: No conserved phenylalanine or tryptophan is present at the end of the CDR3, so a read error is the likely explanation. J is TRBJ2-3 and V is TRBV15; D remains ambiguous. This CDR3 comprises 18 residues. Deletions cut 1 base from V and 2 bases from J, with 19 bases between. The germline gives CDR1 LNHNV, CDR2 YYDKDF (reference sequence). DNA for the CDR3: TGTGCCACCAGCAGAGCCGGCCGCTCTTGGGAACCCACAGATACGCAGTATCTC. Its protein is CATSRAGRSWEPTDTQYL.

The chain uses TRBV6-1 and TRBJ2-3; TRBD2 aligns across 7 bases. The CDR3 has 14 amino acids. Germline-derived CDR1 and CDR2 are MNHNS and SASEGT. The trim removed 7 bases at V and 2 bases at J, leaving 6 bases unmatched. CDR3: CASIGGGDTDTQYF. The CDR3 region has the DNA TGTGCCAGCATTGGGGGGGGGGACACAGATACGCAGTATTTT.

In regard to this clonotype: This could be a read error, since a much larger clone is one nucleotide away. Given the absence of the conserved phenylalanine or tryptophan at the CDR3 end, a read error is likely. The chain couples TRBV20-1 to TRBJ2-7; D is unresolved. This CDR3 spans 10 amino acids. Germline CDR1 and CDR2: DFQATT and SNEGSKA (reference sequence). The CDR3 sequence: CSAASHEQYS. Written as DNA, the CDR3 is TGCAGTGCTGCCTCCCACGAGCAGTACTCC.

This clonotype was seen ten or more times. This chain links TRBV2 with TRBJ2-2; D is uncertain. With 6 bases removed from V and 6 bases from J, the gap between germline ends came to 5 bases. Looked up from germline, CDR1 is SNHLY and CDR2 is FYNNEI. CDR3 size: 11 residues. The DNA of the CDR3 is TGTGCCAGCAGCAGACCCGGGGAGCTGTTTTTT. Translation gives CASSRPGELFF.

The chain couples TRBV27 to TRBJ2-7; D is perhaps TRBD2 (6 bases). Per germline, CDR1 MNHEY and CDR2 SMNVEV (reference sequence). The CDR3 runs 13 residues. V was shortened by 7 bases and J by 4 bases, with 14 bases between the two germline ends. CDR3 bases: TGTGCCAGCAAACCCGCGGGGCCTTACGAGCAGTACTTC. Translation gives CASKPAGPYEQYF.

In this sample, this clonotype turned up many times. The CDR3: CASSTNYEQFF. CDR3 sequence (DNA): TGTGCCAGCAGCACTAACTATGAGCAGTTCTTC. This chain joins TRBV11-3 and TRBJ2-1; D gene unclear. Germline V gene sequence: CDR1 SGHNT, CDR2 YENEEA. The CDR3 sequence is 11 residues long. Trimming pared 5 bases from V and 8 bases from J, leaving 7 bases between.

This chain connects TRBV29-1 to TRBJ1-4; no clear D. The ends were cut back, 0 bases at V and 7 bases at J, with 12 bases in the middle. Germline V gene lookup returns CDR1 SQVTM and CDR2 ANQGSEA. The CDR3 runs 14 residues. As DNA, the CDR3 is TGCAGCGTTGAAGACTCCCCACGAGGTGAAAAACTGTTTTTT. Translating it yields CSVEDSPRGEKLFF. Supplemented by reference TRBV29-1 and TRBJ1-4, the full variable domain reads SAVISQKPSRDICQRGTSLTIQCQVDSQVTMMFWYRQQPGQSLTLIATANQGSEATYESGFVIDKFPISRPNLTFSTLTVSNMSPEDSSIYLCSVEDSPRGEKLFFGSGTQLSVL.

A note on this clonotype: It may be a read error: a sequence one base away is much more abundant. The genes are TRBV20-1 and TRBJ2-1; D unclear. Germline lookup yields CDR1 DFQATT and CDR2 SNEGSKA (reference sequence). V shed 2 bases and J shed 2 bases, with 16 bases lying between them. This CDR3 is built from 16 residues. The CDR3 loop is CSARPSGLSAYNEQFF. CDR3 sequence (DNA): TGCAGTGCTAGACCATCTGGGTTGAGCGCCTACAATGAGCAGTTCTTC.

A word on this clonotype: The conserved final phenylalanine or tryptophan is absent from the CDR3, which likely points to a read error. The rearrangement uses TRBV29-1 and TRBJ2-7; the match to TRBD1 covers 7 bases. The CDR3 totals 13 residues. The germline CDR1 and CDR2 sequences are SQVTM and ANQGSEA. V was pared by 3 bases and J by 3 bases, with 5 bases of the junction left unmatched. CDR3 DNA: TGCAGCGTTGAGGGGGCAGGGGGCTACGAGCAGTACTCC. It translates to CSVEGAGGYEQYS.

The chain carries TRBV6-5 and TRBJ2-1; 11 bases map to TRBD2. J lost 6 bases, V lost 5 bases, and 18 bases had no gene match. This CDR3 comprises 19 residues. Germline CDR1 MNHEY, CDR2 SVGAGI. This CDR3 is CASSHGGEASGRRSNEQFF. The CDR3 region has the DNA TGTGCCAGCAGTCACGGGGGTGAGGCTAGCGGGAGGAGGAGCAATGAGCAGTTCTTC.

The sample holds many counts of this clonotype. This chain uses TRBV20-1 with TRBJ2-1; 9 bases match TRBD2. The germline gives CDR1 DFQATT, CDR2 SNEGSKA (reference sequence). The J segment lost 2 bases and the V segment lost 5 bases, leaving 4 bases of the junction unmatched. The CDR3 is 14 amino acids. The CDR3 protein is CSASGTSTYNEQFF. CDR3 DNA sequence: TGCAGTGCTTCCGGGACTAGCACCTACAATGAGCAGTTCTTC.

This clonotype was counted many times. V is TRBV7-6 and J is TRBJ1-2, with D possibly TRBD1 on 5 matching bases. Between the trimmed V and J ends, which lost 1 base and 4 bases, there was a span of 10 bases. This CDR3 spans 14 amino acids. Germline values: CDR1 SGHVS, CDR2 FNYEAQ. CDR3 DNA: TGTGCCAGCAGCTTAGTACGGGGGGGCTATGGCTACACCTTC. It translates to CASSLVRGGYGYTF.

The chain is built from TRBV28 and TRBJ2-1, with 7 bases matching TRBD2. The CDR3 is 15 amino acids. Germline V gene data show CDR1 as MDHEN and CDR2 as SYDVKM. The J segment lost 6 bases and the V segment lost 3 bases, leaving 8 bases of the junction unmatched. This CDR3 reads CASSFNRDYLNEQFF. Written as DNA, the CDR3 is TGTGCCAGCAGTTTTAATAGGGACTACCTCAATGAGCAGTTCTTC.

As concerns this clonotype: The junction differs from germline at one of its ends, possibly a read error. J is TRBJ1-3 and V is TRBV6-6; perhaps TRBD1 as D (5 bases). CDR3 length equals 19 residues. The V gene's germline CDR1 is MNHNY and CDR2 SVGAGI (reference sequence). The CDR3 coding sequence is TGTGCCAGCAGTCACTCGATTACCCGGGACGGAGTCTCTGGAGACACCATATATTTT. Its translation: CASSHSITRDGVSGDTIYF.

This clonotype was seen repeatedly, ten times or more. The V and J genes are TRBV20-1 and TRBJ1-5; 8 bases line up with TRBD1. The V gene end was trimmed by 6 bases and the J gene end by 5 bases; junction bases not matched to a gene: 6. Germline V lookup: CDR1 DFQATT, CDR2 SNEGSKA (reference sequence). The CDR3 spans 13 residues. The CDR3 sequence: CSARTGPDQPQHF. The CDR3 region has the DNA TGCAGTGCCCGGACAGGGCCCGATCAGCCCCAGCATTTT.

This clonotype was detected many times. The chain combines TRBV29-1 with TRBJ1-2, with 7 nucleotides matching TRBD1. The CDR3 has 14 residues. CDR1 and CDR2 (germline): SQVTM, ANQGSEA. Trimming removed 4 bases from V and 1 base from J; junction bases left unmatched: 6. The CDR3 region has the DNA TGCAGCGTTGTAGGGGGCGAGGGTAACTATGGCTACACCTTC. This encodes CSVVGGEGNYGYTF.

In its sample, this clonotype was seen many times. The chain links TRBV7-3 to TRBJ1-6; unclear D gene. The V end was cut by 0 bases, the J end by 6 bases, with 9 bases between. The CDR3 sequence is 15 residues long. Germline values: CDR1 SGHTA, CDR2 FQGTGA. The CDR3 DNA follows: TGTGCCAGCAGCTTAACGGGGAGTAGTAATTCACCCCTCCACTTT. Residues: CASSLTGSSNSPLHF.

This clonotype was detected ten times or more. V and J are TRBV5-1 and TRBJ2-3; D possibly corresponds to TRBD1 (6 bases). CDR3 size: 17 residues. V gave up 1 base and J gave up 5 bases, with 20 bases separating them. Germline values: CDR1 SGHRS, CDR2 YFSETQ. The CDR3 bases are TGCGCCAGCAGCTTGCGTTTGTGGCAGGGGAAGGGAGATACGCAGTATTTT. It is translated as CASSLRLWQGKGDTQYF.

This clonotype occurred a few times. This clone may be a read error of a much larger clone one base away. The chain combines TRBV9 with TRBJ2-5, with a tentative D call TRBD2 (5 bases). Per the germline V gene, CDR1 is SGDLS and CDR2 is YYNGEE. This CDR3 is built from 17 residues. This chain's CDR3 is CASSGGLPLQYQATQYF. DNA for the CDR3: TGTGCCAGCAGCGGAGGACTCCCACTTCAGTACCAAGCGACCCAGTACTTC.

The rearrangement uses TRBV24-1 and TRBJ2-2; D is perhaps TRBD1 (5 bases). V gave up 5 bases and J gave up 1 base, with 7 bases separating them. Germline CDR1 is KGHDR and CDR2 is SFDVKD. The CDR3 runs 14 residues. CDR3 residues: CATSGTLNTGELFF. CDR3 in DNA: TGTGCCACCAGTGGGACACTGAACACCGGGGAGCTGTTTTTT.

The V gene is TRBV29-1, the J gene TRBJ2-5, with D uncertain. Germline V gene lookup returns CDR1 SQVTM and CDR2 ANQGSEA. The CDR3 extends over 10 amino acids. The CDR3 coding sequence is TGCAGTTTGACGGTGGAGACCCAGTACTTC. As protein: CSLTVETQYF.

This clonotype was recorded many times. J is TRBJ2-3 and V is TRBV11-2; D gene ambiguous. Per the germline V gene, CDR1 is SGHAT and CDR2 is FQNNGV. Trimming removed 4 bases from V and 6 bases from J, with 14 bases in between. This CDR3 contains 14 residues. The CDR3 DNA sequence: TGTGCCAGCAGCTGGATCTTCAGAGCGGATACGCAGTATTTT. It specifies CASSWIFRADTQYF. Together with reference TRBV11-2 and TRBJ2-3, the CDR3 gives the full variable domain: EAGVAQSPRYKIIEKRQSVAFWCNPISGHATLYWYQQILGQGPKLLIQFQNNGVVDDSQLPKDRFSAERLKGVDSTLKIQPAKLEDSAVYLCASSWIFRADTQYFGPGTRLTVL.

This clonotype showed up just a few times. The chain joins TRBV20-1 to TRBJ1-1, with 10 nucleotides matching TRBD1. This CDR3 contains 15 residues. The ends lost 2 bases at V and 4 bases at J; junction bases unmatched: 7. CDR1 and CDR2 from the germline V gene are DFQATT and SNEGSKA (reference sequence). The CDR3 sequence: CSARRTGGLRTEAFF. The CDR3 DNA is TGCAGTGCTAGAAGGACAGGGGGTTTACGCACTGAAGCTTTCTTT.

The V call is TRBV13, the J call TRBJ2-7; D not resolved. The germline CDR1 and CDR2 sequences are PRHDT and FYEKMQ (reference sequence). The CDR3 has 15 amino acids. Trimming took 5 bases from V and 7 from J, leaving 21 bases between them. In DNA, the CDR3 is TGTGCCAGCAGCAGAAGGCGGTTGGTAGACCCGGAGCAGTACTTC. This encodes CASSRRRLVDPEQYF.

This clonotype was detected ten times or more. A much larger clone differs from this one at a single base, so this may be a read error. The chain recombines TRBV20-1 with TRBJ1-2, with no clear D. The CDR3 covers 13 residues. Per the germline V gene, CDR1 is DFQATT and CDR2 is SNEGSKA (reference sequence). CDR3 region: CSATPYKNYAYTF. The CDR3, as DNA: TGCAGTGCTACCCCCTACAAGAACTATGCCTACACCTTC.

The sample holds many counts of this clonotype. The chain employs TRBV3-1 and TRBJ2-7; D unclear. The CDR3 length is 13 residues. V gave up 3 bases and J gave up 2 bases, with 8 bases separating them. Germline lookup yields CDR1 LGHDT and CDR2 YNNKEL (reference sequence). In DNA, the CDR3 is TGTGCCAGCAGCCATTCCTGGGCCTACGAGCAGTACTTC. Translation: CASSHSWAYEQYF.